One and the same sample provided the 5 T cell receptor beta chains below, sequenced in a study of T cells in Graves' hyperthyroidism and ophthalmopathy. RNA transcripts provided the source from which TCR beta CDR3 regions were amplified. With the HTBI primer set, the TCR CDR3 went through a first round of RT-PCR. MiXCR, run by TCRdb on the multiplex PCR reads, gives a single entry per CDR3 protein. Of about 720,000 distinct CDR3 sequences listed, about 19% are singletons. The sample taken for sequencing was blood. These receptors were collected from a woman aged 45 to 65 with Graves' hyperthyroidism that later progressed to Graves' ophthalmopathy.

At least ten counts were recorded for this clonotype. J is TRBJ1-2 and V is TRBV11-2; 9 nucleotides agree with TRBD1. This CDR3 spans 16 amino acids. CDR1 SGHAT and CDR2 FQNNGV come from the germline V gene. Unmatched junction bases numbered 6, after V lost 0 bases and J lost 4 bases. The CDR3 nucleotides are TGTGCCAGCAGCTTAGAGCACAGGGGGCTGTTCTATGGCTACACCTTC. Amino acids: CASSLEHRGLFYGYTF.

This clonotype was found many times. The V call is TRBV11-2, the J call TRBJ2-5, with 7 bases aligning to TRBD1. The V and J ends lost 3 bases and 14 bases, in that order; junction bases with no gene match: 12. Germline V lookup: CDR1 SGHAT, CDR2 FQNNGV. CDR3 length equals 13 residues. The CDR3: CASSFAGGDRAYF. DNA for the CDR3: TGTGCCAGCAGCTTCGCGGGTGGGGACAGAGCTTACTTC.

Only a few counts were recorded for this clonotype. The chain uses TRBV6-1 and TRBJ1-3; D is uncertain. This CDR3 spans 16 amino acids. V gave up 6 bases and J gave up 0 bases, with 15 bases separating them. The V gene's germline CDR1 is MNHNS and CDR2 SASEGT. In DNA, the CDR3 is TGTGCCAGCAGACAACAAGGGTCTGCCTCTGGAAACACCATATATTTT. Its protein is CASRQQGSASGNTIYF.

CDR3 nucleotides: TGTGCCAGTAGTACCCGGCCCAGATTTGAAGCTTTCTTT. Protein sequence: CASSTRPRFEAFF. This sequence joins TRBV19 and TRBJ1-1; D uncertain. V dropped 4 bases and J dropped 7 bases, with 13 bases sitting between them. The germline V gene has CDR1 LNHDA and CDR2 SQIVND (reference sequence). This CDR3 has 13 amino acids.

This clonotype came up a few times. The V call is TRBV10-1, the J call TRBJ2-5, with TRBD2 as a possible D gene (6 bases). This CDR3 contains 14 residues. V shed 2 bases and J shed 3 bases, with 10 bases lying between them. Germline V lookup: CDR1 WNHNN, CDR2 SYGVQD (reference sequence). In DNA form, the CDR3 reads TGCGCCAGCAGTGAGGGGACTGGGAAAGAGACCCAGTACTTC. Its translation: CASSEGTGKETQYF.